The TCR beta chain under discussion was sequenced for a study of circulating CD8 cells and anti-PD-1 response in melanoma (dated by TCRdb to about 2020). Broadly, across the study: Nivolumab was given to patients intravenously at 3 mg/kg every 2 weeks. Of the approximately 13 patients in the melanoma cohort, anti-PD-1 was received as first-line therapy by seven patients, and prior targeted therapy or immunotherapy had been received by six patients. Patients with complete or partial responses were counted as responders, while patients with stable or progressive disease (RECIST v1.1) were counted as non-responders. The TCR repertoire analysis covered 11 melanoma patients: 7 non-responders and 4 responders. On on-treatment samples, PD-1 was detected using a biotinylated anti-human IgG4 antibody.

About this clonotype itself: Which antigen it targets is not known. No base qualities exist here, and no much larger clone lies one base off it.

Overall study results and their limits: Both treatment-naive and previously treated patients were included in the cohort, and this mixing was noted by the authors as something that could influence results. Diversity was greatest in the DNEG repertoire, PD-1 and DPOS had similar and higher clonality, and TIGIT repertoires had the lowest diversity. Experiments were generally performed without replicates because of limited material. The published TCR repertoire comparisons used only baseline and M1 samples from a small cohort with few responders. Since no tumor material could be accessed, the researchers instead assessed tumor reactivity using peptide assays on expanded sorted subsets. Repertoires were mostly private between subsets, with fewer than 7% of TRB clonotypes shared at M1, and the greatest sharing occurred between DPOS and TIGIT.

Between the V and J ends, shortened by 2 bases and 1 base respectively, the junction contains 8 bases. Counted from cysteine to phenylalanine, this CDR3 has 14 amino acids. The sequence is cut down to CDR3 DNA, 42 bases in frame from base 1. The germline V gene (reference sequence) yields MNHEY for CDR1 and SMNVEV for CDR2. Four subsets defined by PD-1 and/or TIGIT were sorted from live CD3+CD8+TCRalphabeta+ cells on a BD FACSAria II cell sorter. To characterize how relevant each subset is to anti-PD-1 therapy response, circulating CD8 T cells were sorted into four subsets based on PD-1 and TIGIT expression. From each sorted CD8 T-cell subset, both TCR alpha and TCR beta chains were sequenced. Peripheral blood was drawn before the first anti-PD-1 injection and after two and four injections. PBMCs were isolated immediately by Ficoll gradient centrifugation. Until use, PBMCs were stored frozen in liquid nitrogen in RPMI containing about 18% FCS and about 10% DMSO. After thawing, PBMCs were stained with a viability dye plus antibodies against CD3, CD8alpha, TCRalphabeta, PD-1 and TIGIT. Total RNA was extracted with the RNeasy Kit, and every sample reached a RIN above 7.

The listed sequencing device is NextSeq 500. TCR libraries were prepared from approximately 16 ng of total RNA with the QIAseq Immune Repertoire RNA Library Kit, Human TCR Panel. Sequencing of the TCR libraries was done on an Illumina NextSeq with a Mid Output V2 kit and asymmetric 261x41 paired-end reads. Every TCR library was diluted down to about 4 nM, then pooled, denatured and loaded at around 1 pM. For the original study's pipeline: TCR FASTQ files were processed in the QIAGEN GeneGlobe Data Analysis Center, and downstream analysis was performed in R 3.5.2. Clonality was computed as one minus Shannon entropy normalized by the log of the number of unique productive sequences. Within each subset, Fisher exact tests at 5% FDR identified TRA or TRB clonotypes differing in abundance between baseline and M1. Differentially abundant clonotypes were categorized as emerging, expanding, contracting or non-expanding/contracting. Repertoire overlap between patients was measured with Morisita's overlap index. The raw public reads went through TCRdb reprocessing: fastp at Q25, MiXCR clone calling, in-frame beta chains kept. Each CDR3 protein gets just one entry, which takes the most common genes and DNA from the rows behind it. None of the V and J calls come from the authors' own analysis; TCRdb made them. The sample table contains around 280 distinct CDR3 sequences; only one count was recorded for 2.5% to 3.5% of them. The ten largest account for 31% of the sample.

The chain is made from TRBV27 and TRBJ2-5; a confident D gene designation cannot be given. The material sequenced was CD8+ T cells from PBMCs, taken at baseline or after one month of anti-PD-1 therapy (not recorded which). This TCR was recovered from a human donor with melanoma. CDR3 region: CASSLATTQETQYF. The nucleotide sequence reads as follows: TGTGCCAGCAGTTTAGCTACAACCCAAGAGACCCAGTACTTC.